A single sample is the source of the 15 T cell receptor beta chains below, sequenced in a study of blood T cell repertoires in COVID-19. Profiling relied on immunoSEQ multiplex PCR, and the TCRdb table lists in-frame clones only, not all of them. The repertoire holds roughly 200,000 clones, roughly 84% seen once, with about 20% in the top ten. The sequenced material came from peripheral blood. The receptor source for this set is a person between 70 and 80 years old with COVID-19, enrolled during active disease.

The chain is built from TRBV3-1 (or the pseudogene TRBV3-2) and TRBJ1-1; weak D call: TRBD1 (5 bases). The CDR3 length is 15 residues. Germline lookup yields CDR1 LGHDT and CDR2 YNNKEL (reference sequence). Trimming took 0 bases from V and 3 from J, leaving 11 bases between them. As DNA, the CDR3 is TGTGCCAGCAGCCAAGAATGGGGCTTGGACACTGAAGCTTTCTTT. Its protein product is CASSQEWGLDTEAFF.

The CDR3 DNA is TGTGCCAGCAGTTTACTAACTAGCGGAGGCTACACCTTC. Protein: CASSLLTSGGYTF. The chain links TRBV6-2 or TRBV6-3 to TRBJ1-2; no definite D call. This CDR3 comprises 13 residues. V shed 4 bases and J shed 8 bases, with 14 bases lying between them. The germline gives CDR1 MNHEY, CDR2 SVGEGT.

This chain uses TRBV11-1 with TRBJ1-6, with 9 bases aligning to TRBD1. V trimming: 3 bases; J trimming: 6 bases; junction bases outside the gene matches: 3. The CDR3 is made up of 15 amino acids. The germline CDR1 and CDR2 sequences are SGHAT and FQDESV (reference sequence). In DNA, the CDR3 is TGTGCCAGCAGCTTGGGACAGGGTGGTAATTCACCCCTCCACTTT. This codes for CASSLGQGGNSPLHF. Looking up the rest from reference TRBV11-1 and TRBJ1-6 gives the full variable domain: EAEVAQSPRYKITEKSQAVAFWCDPISGHATLYWYRQILGQGPELLVQFQDESVVDDSQLPKDRFSAERLKGVDSTLKIQPAELGDSAMYLCASSLGQGGNSPLHFGNGTRLTVT.

The V gene is TRBV7-6, the J gene TRBJ2-2; the match to TRBD1 covers 7 bases. From germline, CDR1 is SGHVS and CDR2 FNYEAQ. This CDR3 spans 15 amino acids. Trimming took 4 bases from V and 4 from J; bases not matched to a gene: 6. CDR3 in amino acids: CASSSRQGSTGELFF. CDR3 DNA sequence: TGTGCCAGCAGCTCACGACAGGGCAGCACCGGGGAGCTGTTTTTT.

V usage is TRBV7-3 and J usage is TRBJ1-5; no clear D. V was shortened by 5 bases and J by 4 bases, with 9 bases between the two germline ends. Germline CDR1 and CDR2: SGHTA and FQGTGA. The CDR3 runs to 13 residues. The CDR3 DNA sequence: TGTGCCAGCAGCCTTGGAGCAAATCAGCCCCAGCATTTT. Translated, it gives CASSLGANQPQHF.

The CDR3 sequence: CASSIGVGEQYF. CDR3 nucleotides: TGTGCCAGCAGTATAGGGGTAGGCGAGCAGTACTTC. V gene TRBV2 combines with J gene TRBJ2-7; a weak D match, TRBD1 (5 bases). Germline CDR1 and CDR2: SNHLY and FYNNEI. This CDR3 is 12 amino acids long. Between the trimmed V and J ends, which lost 5 bases and 6 bases, there was a span of 11 bases.

This sequence joins TRBV27 and TRBJ1-1; 8 bases align to TRBD1. Trimming took 5 bases from V and 3 from J; bases not matched to a gene: 14. This CDR3 is built from 17 residues. Germline CDR1 reads MNHEY; CDR2 reads SMNVEV (reference sequence). The CDR3 loop is CASSRAGGGFRDTEAFF. CDR3 in DNA: TGTGCCAGCAGTCGGGCAGGGGGCGGTTTTAGGGACACTGAAGCTTTCTTT.

The chain employs TRBV10-3 and TRBJ2-1; 11 nucleotides agree with TRBD2. V lost 0 bases, J lost 9 bases, and 13 bases stayed unmatched. Germline V gives CDR1 ENHRY, CDR2 SYGVKD. The length of the CDR3 is 18 residues. The CDR3 sequence: CAISESLGVAGGRAEQFF. CDR3 DNA sequence: TGTGCCATCAGTGAGTCGCTAGGGGTAGCGGGGGGGCGCGCTGAGCAGTTCTTC.

This clone was seen a single time. The chain is built from TRBV19 and TRBJ1-3; TRBD1 agrees at 7 bases. V lost 8 bases, J lost 0 bases, and 7 bases stayed unmatched. This CDR3 is built from 15 residues. Per the germline V gene, CDR1 is LNHDA and CDR2 is SQIVND (reference sequence). The CDR3 loop is CASGGTADSGNTIYF. The CDR3, as DNA: TGTGCCAGTGGGGGGACAGCCGACTCTGGAAACACCATATATTTT.

J is TRBJ2-3 and V is TRBV5-1; TRBD1 aligns across 9 bases. Germline values: CDR1 SGHRS, CDR2 YFSETQ. V was clipped by 5 bases and J by 1 base; unmatched bases: 2. The CDR3 loop spans 14 amino acids. CDR3 sequence (DNA): TGCGCCAGCAGGGGACAGGGCGGCACAGATACGCAGTATTTT. Its translation: CASRGQGGTDTQYF.

The rearrangement uses TRBV29-1 and TRBJ2-1, with 9 bases matching TRBD1. Germline V gene sequence: CDR1 SQVTM, CDR2 ANQGSEA. J was trimmed by 7 bases and V by 5 bases; bases with no gene match: 6. The length of the CDR3 is 13 residues. The CDR3 is CSVLQGAWNEQFF. Here the CDR3 DNA reads TGCAGCGTTTTACAGGGGGCATGGAATGAGCAGTTCTTC.

V usage is TRBV19 and J usage is TRBJ2-1, with 10 positions matching TRBD1. Per the germline V gene, CDR1 is LNHDA and CDR2 is SQIVND (reference sequence). Germline trimming cut 10 bases from V and 9 bases from J; bases unmatched to any gene: 9. The CDR3 runs to 13 residues. The CDR3 sequence: CATSVGQGTEQFF. CDR3 coding DNA: TGTGCCACCTCCGTGGGACAGGGGACTGAGCAGTTCTTC.

The rearrangement uses TRBV6-2 or TRBV6-3 and TRBJ2-2; 8 positions match TRBD1. CDR3 length: 19 amino acids. The V gene's germline CDR1 is MNHEY and CDR2 SVGEGT. Germline trimming cut 6 bases from V and 0 bases from J; bases unmatched to any gene: 15. The CDR3 loop reads CASSLGQGAPRSNTGELFF. The CDR3, as DNA: TGTGCCAGCAGCCTGGGGCAGGGGGCGCCCCGCTCGAACACCGGGGAGCTGTTTTTT.

The chain links TRBV28 to TRBJ1-3; TRBD1 agrees at 10 bases. Trimming took 3 bases from V and 3 from J; bases not matched to a gene: 8. Per germline, CDR1 MDHEN and CDR2 SYDVKM. There are 17 residues in the CDR3. This CDR3 is CASSFPGTGEGGNTIYF. In nucleotides, the CDR3 is TGTGCCAGCAGTTTCCCCGGGACAGGGGAGGGTGGAAACACCATATATTTT. Variable domain in full (rest from reference TRBV28 and TRBJ1-3): DVKVTQSSRYLVKRTGEKVFLECVQDMDHENMFWYRQDPGLGLRLIYFSYDVKMKEKGDIPEGYSVSREKKERFSLILESASTNQTSMYLCASSFPGTGEGGNTIYFGEGSWLTVV.

The V and J genes are TRBV3-1 (or the pseudogene TRBV3-2) and TRBJ1-3; no firm D call. Per germline, CDR1 LGHDT and CDR2 YNNKEL (reference sequence). The CDR3 runs 16 residues. V shed 0 bases and J shed 0 bases, with 9 bases lying between them. The CDR3 DNA is TGTGCCAGCAGCCAAGATTGGGCCCACTCTGGAAACACCATATATTTT. Translation gives CASSQDWAHSGNTIYF.